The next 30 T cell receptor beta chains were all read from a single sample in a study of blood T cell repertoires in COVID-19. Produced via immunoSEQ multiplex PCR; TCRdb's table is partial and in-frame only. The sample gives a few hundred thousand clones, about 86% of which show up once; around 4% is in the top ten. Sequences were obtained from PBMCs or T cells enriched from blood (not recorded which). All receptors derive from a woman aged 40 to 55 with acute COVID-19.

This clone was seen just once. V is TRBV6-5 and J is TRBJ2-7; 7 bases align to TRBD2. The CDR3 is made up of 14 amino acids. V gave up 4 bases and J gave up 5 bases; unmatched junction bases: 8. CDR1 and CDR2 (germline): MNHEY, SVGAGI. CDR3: CASSFSGGGDEQYF. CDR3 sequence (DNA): TGTGCCAGCAGTTTCAGTGGTGGGGGGGACGAGCAGTACTTC.

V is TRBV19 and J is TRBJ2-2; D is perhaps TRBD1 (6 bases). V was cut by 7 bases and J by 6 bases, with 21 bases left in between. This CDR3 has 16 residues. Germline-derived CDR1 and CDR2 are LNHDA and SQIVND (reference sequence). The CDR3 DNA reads TGTGCCAGTATTCTAAGGGGGTCCTTGGGGGCCGGGGAGCTGTTTTTT. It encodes CASILRGSLGAGELFF.

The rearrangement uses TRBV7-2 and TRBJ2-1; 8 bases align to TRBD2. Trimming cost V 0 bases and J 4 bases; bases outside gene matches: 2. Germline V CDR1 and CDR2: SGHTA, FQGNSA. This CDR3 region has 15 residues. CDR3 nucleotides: TGTGCCAGCAGCTTAGCTGGGACTAGTTACAATGAGCAGTTCTTC. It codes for CASSLAGTSYNEQFF.

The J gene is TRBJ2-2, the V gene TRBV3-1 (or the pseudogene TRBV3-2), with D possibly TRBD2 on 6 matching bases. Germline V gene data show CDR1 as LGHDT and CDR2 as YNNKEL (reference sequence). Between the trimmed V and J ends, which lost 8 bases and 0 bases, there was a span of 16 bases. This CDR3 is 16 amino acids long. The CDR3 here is CASSTGSGANTGELFF. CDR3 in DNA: TGTGCCAGCTCGACTGGCTCGGGAGCGAACACCGGGGAGCTGTTTTTT.

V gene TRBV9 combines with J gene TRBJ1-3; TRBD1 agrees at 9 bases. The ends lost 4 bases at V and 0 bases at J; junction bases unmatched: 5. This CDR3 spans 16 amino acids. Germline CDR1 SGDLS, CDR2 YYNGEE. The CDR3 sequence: CASSPPGQGSGNTIYF. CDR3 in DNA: TGTGCCAGCAGCCCTCCGGGACAGGGCTCTGGAAACACCATATATTTT.

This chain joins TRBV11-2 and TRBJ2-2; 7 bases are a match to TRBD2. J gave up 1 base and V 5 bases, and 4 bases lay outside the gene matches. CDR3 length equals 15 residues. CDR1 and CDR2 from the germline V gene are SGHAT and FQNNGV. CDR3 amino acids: CASSPRGRNTGELFF. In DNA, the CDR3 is TGTGCCAGCAGCCCCCGCGGGAGGAACACCGGGGAGCTGTTTTTT.

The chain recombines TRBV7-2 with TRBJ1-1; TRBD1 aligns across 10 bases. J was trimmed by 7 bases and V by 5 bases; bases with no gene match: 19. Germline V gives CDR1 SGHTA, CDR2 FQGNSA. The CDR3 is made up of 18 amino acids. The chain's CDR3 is CASSHYYGGGQGPYEAFF. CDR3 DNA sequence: TGTGCCAGCAGCCATTATTACGGGGGGGGACAGGGGCCTTATGAAGCTTTCTTT.

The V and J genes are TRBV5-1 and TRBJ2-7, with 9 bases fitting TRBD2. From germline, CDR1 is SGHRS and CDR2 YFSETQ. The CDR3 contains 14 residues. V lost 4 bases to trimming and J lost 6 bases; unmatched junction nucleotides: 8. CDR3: CASSRLAGRGEQYF. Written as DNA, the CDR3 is TGCGCCAGCAGCCGTCTAGCGGGGCGCGGCGAGCAGTACTTC.

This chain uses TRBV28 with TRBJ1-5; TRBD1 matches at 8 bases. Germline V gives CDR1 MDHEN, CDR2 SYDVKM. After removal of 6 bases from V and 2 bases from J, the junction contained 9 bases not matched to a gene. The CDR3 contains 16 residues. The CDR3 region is CASRPDRGGGNQPQHF. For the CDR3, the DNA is TGTGCCAGCAGACCCGACAGGGGTGGTGGCAATCAGCCCCAGCATTTT.

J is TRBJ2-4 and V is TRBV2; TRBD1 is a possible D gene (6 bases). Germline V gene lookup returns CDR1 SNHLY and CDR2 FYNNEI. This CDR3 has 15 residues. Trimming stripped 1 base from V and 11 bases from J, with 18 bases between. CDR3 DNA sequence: TGTGCCAGCAGTGAAGAGGGTGCAGGGGCCAGGCTTCAGTACTTC. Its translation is CASSEEGAGARLQYF. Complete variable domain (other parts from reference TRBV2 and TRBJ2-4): EPEVTQTPSHQVTQMGQEVILRCVPISNHLYFYWYRQILGQKVEFLVSFYNNEISEKSEIFDDQFSVERPDGSNFTLKIRSTKLEDSAMYFCASSEEGAGARLQYFGAGTRLSVL.

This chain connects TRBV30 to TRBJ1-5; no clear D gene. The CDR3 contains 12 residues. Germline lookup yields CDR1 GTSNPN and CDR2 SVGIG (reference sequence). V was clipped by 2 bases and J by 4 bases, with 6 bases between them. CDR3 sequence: CAWSRGNQPQHF. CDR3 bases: TGTGCCTGGAGTCGCGGGAATCAGCCCCAGCATTTT.

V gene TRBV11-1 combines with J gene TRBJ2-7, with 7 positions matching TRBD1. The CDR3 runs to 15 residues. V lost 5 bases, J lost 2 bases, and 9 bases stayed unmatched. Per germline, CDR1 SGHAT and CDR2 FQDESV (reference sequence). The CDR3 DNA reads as TGTGCCAGCAGCGTTACAGGGACAGATACCTACGAGCAGTACTTC. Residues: CASSVTGTDTYEQYF.

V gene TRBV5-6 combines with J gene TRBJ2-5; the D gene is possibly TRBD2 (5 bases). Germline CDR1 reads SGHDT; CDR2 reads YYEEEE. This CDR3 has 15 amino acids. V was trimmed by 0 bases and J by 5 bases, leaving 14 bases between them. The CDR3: CASSLGGGPGETQYF. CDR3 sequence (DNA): TGTGCCAGCAGCTTGGGCGGCGGCCCGGGGGAGACCCAGTACTTC.

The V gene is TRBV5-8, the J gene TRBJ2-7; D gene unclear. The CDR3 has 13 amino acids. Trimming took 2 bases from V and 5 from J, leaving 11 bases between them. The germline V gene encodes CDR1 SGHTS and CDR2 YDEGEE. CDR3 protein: CASSFVLADEQYF. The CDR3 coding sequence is TGTGCCAGCAGCTTTGTTTTAGCTGACGAGCAGTACTTC.

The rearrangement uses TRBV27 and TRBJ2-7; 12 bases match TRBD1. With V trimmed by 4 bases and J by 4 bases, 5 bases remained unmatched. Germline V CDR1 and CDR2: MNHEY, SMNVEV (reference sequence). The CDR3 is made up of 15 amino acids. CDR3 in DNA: TGTGCCAGCAGTTCAGGGACAGGGGGCGCATACGAGCAGTACTTC. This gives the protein CASSSGTGGAYEQYF.

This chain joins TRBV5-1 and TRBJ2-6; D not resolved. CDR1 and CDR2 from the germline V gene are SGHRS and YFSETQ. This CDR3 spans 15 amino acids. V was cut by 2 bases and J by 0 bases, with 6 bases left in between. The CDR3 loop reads CASSFPSSGANVLTF. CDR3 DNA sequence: TGCGCCAGCAGCTTCCCGAGCTCTGGGGCCAACGTCCTGACTTTC.

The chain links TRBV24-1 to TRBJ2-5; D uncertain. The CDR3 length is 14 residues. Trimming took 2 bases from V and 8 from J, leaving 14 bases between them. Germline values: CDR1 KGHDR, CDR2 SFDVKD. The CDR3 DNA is TGTGCCACCAGTGATTGGATCGACATGCGAACCCAGTACTTC. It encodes CATSDWIDMRTQYF.

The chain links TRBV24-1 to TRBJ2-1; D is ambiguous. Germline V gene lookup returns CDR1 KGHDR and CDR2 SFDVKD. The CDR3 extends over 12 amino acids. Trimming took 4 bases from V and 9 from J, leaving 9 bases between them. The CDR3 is CATSDLKREQFF. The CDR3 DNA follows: TGTGCCACCAGTGACCTGAAGCGTGAGCAGTTCTTC.

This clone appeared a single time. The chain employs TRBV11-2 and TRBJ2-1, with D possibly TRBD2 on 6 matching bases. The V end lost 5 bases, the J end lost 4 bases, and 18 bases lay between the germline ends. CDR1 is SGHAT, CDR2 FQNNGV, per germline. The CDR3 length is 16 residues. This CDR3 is CASSARPRGVYNEQFF. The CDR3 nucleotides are TGTGCCAGCAGCGCCCGTCCCCGCGGGGTTTACAATGAGCAGTTCTTC.

CDR3 nucleotide sequence: TGTGCCAGCAGGCCAGACAGGGGAGCAAATCAGCCCCAGCATTTT. Translated: CASRPDRGANQPQHF. The chain employs TRBV28 and TRBJ1-5; 8 bases are a match to TRBD1. V dropped 6 bases and J dropped 4; count of bases not matched to a gene: 8. The CDR3 sequence is 15 residues long. CDR1 is MDHEN and CDR2 is SYDVKM in the germline V gene.

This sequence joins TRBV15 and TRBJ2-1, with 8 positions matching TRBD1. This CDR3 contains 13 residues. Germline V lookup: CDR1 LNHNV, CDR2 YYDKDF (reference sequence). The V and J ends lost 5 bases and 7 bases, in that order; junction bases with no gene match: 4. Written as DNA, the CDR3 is TGTGCCACCAGCGGGACAGGTTTAAATGAGCAGTTCTTC. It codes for CATSGTGLNEQFF.

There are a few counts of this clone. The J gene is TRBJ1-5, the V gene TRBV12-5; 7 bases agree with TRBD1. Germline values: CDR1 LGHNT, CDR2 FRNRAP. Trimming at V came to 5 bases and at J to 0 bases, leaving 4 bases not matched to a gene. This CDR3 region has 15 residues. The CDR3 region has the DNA TGTGCTAGTGGTAGGGACAGCCTTAGCAATCAGCCCCAGCATTTT. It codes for CASGRDSLSNQPQHF.

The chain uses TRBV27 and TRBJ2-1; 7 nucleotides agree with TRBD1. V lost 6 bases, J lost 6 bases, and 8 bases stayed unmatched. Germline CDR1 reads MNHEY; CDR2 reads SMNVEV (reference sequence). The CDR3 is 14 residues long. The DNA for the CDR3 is TGTGCCAGCAGAAGATCGACAGGGTTCAATGAGCAGTTCTTC. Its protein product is CASRRSTGFNEQFF.

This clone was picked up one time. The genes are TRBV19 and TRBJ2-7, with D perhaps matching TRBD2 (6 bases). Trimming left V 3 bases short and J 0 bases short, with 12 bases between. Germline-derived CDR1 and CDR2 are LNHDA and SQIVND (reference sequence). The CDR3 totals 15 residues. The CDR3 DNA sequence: TGTGCCAGTAGTATCGCGGGGACCAGCTCCTACGAGCAGTACTTC. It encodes CASSIAGTSSYEQYF.

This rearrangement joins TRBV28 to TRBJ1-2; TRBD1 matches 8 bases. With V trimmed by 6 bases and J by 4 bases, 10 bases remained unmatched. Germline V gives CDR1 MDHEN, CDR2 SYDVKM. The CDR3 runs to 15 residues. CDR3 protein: CASRPDRDKSYGYTF. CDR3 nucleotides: TGTGCCAGCAGGCCGGACAGGGATAAGAGCTATGGCTACACCTTC.

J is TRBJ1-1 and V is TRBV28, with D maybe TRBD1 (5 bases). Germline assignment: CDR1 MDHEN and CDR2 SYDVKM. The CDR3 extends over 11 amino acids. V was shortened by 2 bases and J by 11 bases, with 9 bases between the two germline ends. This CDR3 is CASSLARGAFF. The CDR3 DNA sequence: TGTGCCAGCAGTTTAGCACGGGGGGCTTTCTTT. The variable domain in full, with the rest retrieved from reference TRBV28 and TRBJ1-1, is DVKVTQSSRYLVKRTGEKVFLECVQDMDHENMFWYRQDPGLGLRLIYFSYDVKMKEKGDIPEGYSVSREKKERFSLILESASTNQTSMYLCASSLARGAFFGQGTRLTVV.

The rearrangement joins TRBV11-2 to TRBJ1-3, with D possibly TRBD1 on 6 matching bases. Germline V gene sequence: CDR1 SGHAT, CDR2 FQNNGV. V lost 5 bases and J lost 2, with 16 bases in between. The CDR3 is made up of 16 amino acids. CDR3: CASSPRTAQTGNTIYF. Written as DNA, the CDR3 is TGTGCCAGCAGCCCGCGGACAGCTCAAACTGGAAACACCATATATTTT.

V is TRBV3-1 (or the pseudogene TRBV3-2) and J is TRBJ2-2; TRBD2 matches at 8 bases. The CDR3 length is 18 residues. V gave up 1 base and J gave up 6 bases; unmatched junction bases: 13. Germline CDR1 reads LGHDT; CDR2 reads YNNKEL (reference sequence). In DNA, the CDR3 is TGTGCCAGCAGCCAAGTCATCCCGGGACTAGTATATGCCGGGGAGCTGTTTTTT. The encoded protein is CASSQVIPGLVYAGELFF.

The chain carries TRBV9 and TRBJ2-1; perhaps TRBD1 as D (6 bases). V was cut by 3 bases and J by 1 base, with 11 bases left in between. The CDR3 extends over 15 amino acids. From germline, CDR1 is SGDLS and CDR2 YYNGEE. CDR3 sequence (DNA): TGTGCCAGCAGCGCACTCACAGGGTCCTACAATGAGCAGTTCTTC. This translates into CASSALTGSYNEQFF.

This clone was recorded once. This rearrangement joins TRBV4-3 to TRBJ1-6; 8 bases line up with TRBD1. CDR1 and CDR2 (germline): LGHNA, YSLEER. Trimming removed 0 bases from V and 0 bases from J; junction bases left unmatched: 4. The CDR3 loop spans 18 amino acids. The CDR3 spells CASSQEWDRSSYNSPLHF. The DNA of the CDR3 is TGCGCCAGCAGCCAAGAGTGGGACAGGAGCTCCTATAATTCACCCCTCCACTTT.